Sequencing of this T cell receptor (beta chain) was carried out in a study of beta chain features in type 1 diabetes. Every isolated RNA sample was fully reverse transcribed, so sequencing captured expressed TCRB transcripts. Around 3.9 million reads on average were seen across naive, central memory and regulatory T cell samples. Sequencing used immunoSEQ multiplex PCR; TCRdb keeps in-frame clones, though not all of them. The table shows some 250,000 clones, with 11% occurring only once. As concerns this clone: The target antigen is unknown.

Overall study results and limits: Within each of all four CD4+ subsets, Type 1 diabetes patients had TCRB CDR3s that were moderately but significantly shorter. Sequencing used cDNA, and cells with high TCR expression could therefore be over-represented.

Trimming left V 0 bases short and J 1 base short, with 6 bases between. The germline V gene encodes CDR1 SGHTA and CDR2 FQGTGA. This CDR3 comprises 15 residues. CD4+ cells of the naive, central memory, regulatory and stem cell-like memory types were sorted via CD45RO/CCR7/CD25/CD127/CD95/CD27. All of the sorted populations showed purity greater than 98%. The TCR comes from a man aged 30 to 45 with type 1 diabetes. The specimen was naive CD4+ T cells from blood. The chain carries TRBV7-3 and TRBJ2-2, with D perhaps TRBD1 (6 bases). Here the CDR3 DNA reads TGTGCCAGCAGCTTAACAGGGGGGAACACCGGGGAGCTGTTTTTT. Residues: CASSLTGGNTGELFF.